The rows below give T cell receptor beta chains drawn from one sample of a study of blood T cell repertoires in COVID-19. Some clones are missing from TCRdb's copy, which holds only in-frame ones; the method was immunoSEQ multiplex PCR. Here the sample spans 120,000 or so clones, around four fifths being singletons. Sequencing was performed on peripheral blood. The source is a man aged 55 to 70 with active or convalescent COVID-19. Both conserved end residues are part of each CDR3. D genes are given only for firm matches. Size tells how often a clone was seen (once, few, many) or the class of an expanded clone, and some rows leave it out.

v_gene	d_gene	abundance	j_gene	CDR3aa	CDR3nt
TRBV6-5	NA	NA	TRBJ1-2	CASSQGGATNYGYTF	TGTGCCAGCAGCCAGGGAGGAGCAACTAACTATGGCTACACCTTC
TRBV5-4	NA	NA	TRBJ2-6	CASSSDLVGPGANVLTF	TGTGCCAGCAGCTCCGACCTTGTGGGCCCTGGGGCCAACGTCCTGACTTTC
TRBV11-2	NA	NA	TRBJ2-6	CASSLLWRSGANVLTF	TGTGCCAGCAGCCTCCTGTGGCGGTCTGGGGCCAACGTCCTGACTTTC
TRBV11-2	TRBD2	few	TRBJ2-2	CASSSFDGLAGVITGELFF	TGTGCCAGCAGCTCATTCGACGGACTAGCGGGAGTCATTACCGGGGAGCTGTTTTTT
TRBV2	NA	once	TRBJ1-4	CASSGERATNEKLFF	TGTGCCAGCAGTGGGGAGAGAGCAACTAATGAAAAACTGTTTTTT
TRBV5-5	TRBD2	NA	TRBJ2-3	CASSLGTRFTDTQYF	TGTGCCAGCAGCTTGGGGACTAGGTTCACAGATACGCAGTATTTT
TRBV30	NA	few	TRBJ2-7	CAWSVLPDYEQYF	TGTGCCTGGAGTGTACTGCCCGACTACGAGCAGTACTTC
TRBV11-2	TRBD1	NA	TRBJ1-1	CASSLGVGQGEAFF	TGTGCCAGCAGCTTAGGTGTAGGACAGGGGGAAGCTTTCTTT
TRBV12-3/TRBV12-4	NA	NA	TRBJ1-2	CASSGRRGYGYTF	TGTGCCAGCAGCGGTCGAAGGGGCTATGGCTACACCTTC
TRBV7-2	TRBD2	NA	TRBJ2-3	CASSSGTSDHTDTQYF	TGTGCCAGCAGCTCGGGGACTAGCGACCACACAGATACGCAGTATTTT
TRBV12-3/TRBV12-4	NA	NA	TRBJ1-4	CASTGPGREKLFF	TGTGCCAGCACCGGGCCAGGGCGGGAAAAACTGTTTTTT
TRBV20-1	NA	once	TRBJ1-2	CSAGIPYGYTF	TGCAGTGCCGGGATACCCTATGGCTACACCTTC
TRBV5-5	NA	NA	TRBJ1-1	CASSLTVASAEAFF	TGTGCCAGCAGCTTAACGGTCGCGTCGGCTGAAGCTTTCTTT
TRBV25-1	TRBD2	NA	TRBJ2-4	CASKGGDGIQYF	TGTGCCAGCAAGGGAGGGGACGGCATTCAGTACTTC
TRBV2	TRBD1	few	TRBJ2-7	CASRDRGVREQYF	TGTGCCAGCAGGGACAGGGGAGTACGGGAGCAGTACTTC
TRBV10-3	TRBD1	NA	TRBJ2-1	CAISESATGGYNEQFF	TGTGCCATCAGTGAGTCCGCGACAGGGGGCTACAATGAGCAGTTCTTC
TRBV20-1	NA	once	TRBJ2-5	CSAQIEGTQYF	TGCAGTGCCCAGATAGAGGGGACCCAGTACTTC
TRBV9	TRBD1	once	TRBJ2-2	CASSVLAPGGPGELFF	TGTGCCAGCAGCGTACTAGCTCCAGGGGGCCCCGGGGAGCTGTTTTTT
TRBV27	TRBD1	NA	TRBJ2-1	CASSDGTGANEQFF	TGTGCCAGCAGTGACGGGACAGGGGCCAATGAGCAGTTCTTC
TRBV7-9	TRBD2	once	TRBJ2-1	CASSSLAGAANEQFF	TGTGCCAGCAGCTCTCTAGCGGGAGCCGCCAATGAGCAGTTCTTC
TRBV5-5	TRBD1	NA	TRBJ1-6	CASSLSTGNSPLHF	TGTGCCAGCAGCTTATCGACAGGGAATTCACCCCTCCACTTT
TRBV7-2	NA	NA	TRBJ1-6	CASSQGIRNSPLHF	TGTGCCAGCAGCCAGGGGATCAGGAATTCACCCCTCCACTTT
TRBV7-6	TRBD1	NA	TRBJ2-7	CASSLGLGQGSYEQYF	TGTGCCAGCAGCTTAGGCCTGGGACAGGGGTCCTACGAGCAGTACTTC
TRBV6-6	NA	NA	TRBJ2-1	CASSQRSSYNEQFF	TGTGCCAGCAGCCAGCGGAGCTCCTACAATGAGCAGTTCTTC
TRBV27	TRBD2	once	TRBJ2-3	CASSKGWRERTDTQYF	TGTGCCAGCAGTAAAGGGTGGCGGGAGAGGACAGATACGCAGTATTTT
TRBV29-1	NA	NA	TRBJ1-3	CSVEWASLSGNTIYF	TGCAGCGTTGAATGGGCCAGCCTCTCTGGAAACACCATATATTTT
TRBV2	TRBD2	NA	TRBJ2-4	CASSPTSGRGNIQYF	TGTGCCAGCAGCCCTACTAGCGGGAGGGGAAACATTCAGTACTTC
TRBV5-4	NA	NA	TRBJ2-3	CASSSYERSQRNTDTQYF	TGTGCCAGCAGCTCCTACGAAAGGTCCCAGCGGAACACAGATACGCAGTATTTT
TRBV7-9	TRBD2	NA	TRBJ2-7	CASSPSGKWYEQYF	TGTGCCAGCAGCCCTAGCGGGAAGTGGTACGAGCAGTACTTC
TRBV7-9	NA	NA	TRBJ2-2	CASSLEQVLTGELFF	TGTGCCAGCAGCTTAGAACAGGTCCTCACCGGGGAGCTGTTTTTT
TRBV27	NA	NA	TRBJ2-6	CASSFHTGSRSGANVLTF	TGTGCCAGCAGTTTCCACACAGGGTCTCGATCTGGGGCCAACGTCCTGACTTTC
TRBV28	TRBD1	NA	TRBJ1-5	CASSSPVGTAFAAAQHF	TGTGCCAGCAGTTCACCTGTGGGGACAGCATTTGCCGCGGCCCAGCATTTT
TRBV1	NA	NA	TRBJ2-7	CTSSQNSNPPGPYFYEQYF	TGCACCAGCAGCCAAAACTCAAACCCGCCAGGCCCCTATTTTTACGAGCAGTACTTC
TRBV5-6	TRBD1	NA	TRBJ2-1	CASSPDRGKDNEQFF	TGTGCCAGCAGCCCAGACAGGGGTAAGGACAATGAGCAGTTCTTC
TRBV25-1	NA	NA	TRBJ2-1	CASRAQGYNEQFF	TGTGCCAGCAGGGCACAGGGATACAATGAGCAGTTCTTC
TRBV6-2/TRBV6-3	NA	NA	TRBJ2-7	CASSYSSETYEQYF	TGTGCCAGCAGTTACTCATCGGAGACCTACGAGCAGTACTTC
TRBV7-3	NA	NA	TRBJ2-2	CASSRLLNTGELFF	TGTGCCAGCAGCAGACTCCTGAACACCGGGGAGCTGTTTTTT
TRBV29-1	TRBD2	NA	TRBJ2-3	CSVAGGLNTDTQYF	TGCAGCGTTGCGGGGGGGCTTAACACAGATACGCAGTATTTT
TRBV9	TRBD1	once	TRBJ2-2	CASSPWDSNTGELFF	TGTGCCAGCAGCCCGTGGGACAGTAACACCGGGGAGCTGTTTTTT
TRBV11-2	TRBD1	NA	TRBJ2-2	CASSPRQGAHGELFF	TGTGCCAGCAGCCCGCGACAGGGGGCTCACGGGGAGCTGTTTTTT
TRBV24-1	NA	NA	TRBJ2-2	CATSDTRMNTGELFF	TGTGCCACCAGTGATACTAGGATGAACACCGGGGAGCTGTTTTTT
TRBV2	TRBD1	NA	TRBJ2-2	CASSLDRAGELFF	TGTGCCAGCAGTTTGGACAGGGCCGGGGAGCTGTTTTTT
TRBV14	TRBD1	once	TRBJ2-2	CASSPRTGWTGELFF	TGTGCCAGCAGCCCTCGGACAGGGTGGACCGGGGAGCTGTTTTTT
TRBV7-8	TRBD2	NA	TRBJ2-5	CASTPLASGEQETQYF	TGTGCCAGCACCCCCTTAGCTAGCGGGGAACAAGAGACCCAGTACTTC
TRBV7-9	NA	NA	TRBJ1-1	CASSSQENTEAFF	TGTGCCAGCAGCTCTCAGGAGAACACTGAAGCTTTCTTT
TRBV2	TRBD1	NA	TRBJ2-3	CASSEAPQGDLTSTDTQYF	TGTGCCAGCAGTGAAGCGCCACAGGGGGACCTTACTAGCACAGATACGCAGTATTTT
TRBV18	NA	NA	TRBJ2-5	CASSHGTTLRETQYF	TGTGCCAGCTCACACGGGACAACCCTTAGGGAGACCCAGTACTTC
TRBV7-3	TRBD2	NA	TRBJ2-1	CASSPLAGANEQFF	TGTGCCAGCAGCCCTCTAGCGGGAGCCAATGAGCAGTTCTTC
TRBV5-4	TRBD2	NA	TRBJ2-1	CASSFVAGAYNEQFF	TGTGCCAGCAGCTTTGTGGCGGGAGCCTACAATGAGCAGTTCTTC
TRBV5-1	TRBD1	NA	TRBJ1-4	CASSQGPGTNEKLFF	TGCGCCAGCTCACAGGGGCCGGGAACTAATGAAAAACTGTTTTTT
TRBV6-2/TRBV6-3	TRBD1	NA	TRBJ1-6	CASSSRTGGRSYNSPLHF	TGTGCCAGCAGTTCGAGGACAGGCGGGAGGTCATATAATTCACCCCTCCACTTT
TRBV3-1/TRBV3-2	NA	few	TRBJ2-7	CASSQDLYEQYF	TGTGCCAGCAGCCAAGATCTGTACGAGCAGTACTTC
TRBV7-9	NA	NA	TRBJ2-7	CASSGSGAYEQYF	TGTGCCAGCAGTGGGTCAGGGGCCTACGAGCAGTACTTC
TRBV7-2	NA	NA	TRBJ2-4	CASSLSVGGGNIQYF	TGTGCCAGCAGCTTATCCGTGGGAGGAGGGAACATTCAGTACTTC
TRBV4-3	NA	NA	TRBJ1-1	CASSQDGQGKAFF	TGCGCCAGCAGCCAAGATGGGCAGGGAAAAGCTTTCTTT
TRBV28	NA	NA	TRBJ1-3	CASSTSGTGNTIYF	TGTGCCAGCAGTACCTCGGGGACTGGAAACACCATATATTTT
TRBV7-2	NA	NA	TRBJ2-1	CASSPRGHGSSYNEQFF	TGTGCCAGCAGCCCAAGGGGCCACGGGAGCTCCTACAATGAGCAGTTCTTC